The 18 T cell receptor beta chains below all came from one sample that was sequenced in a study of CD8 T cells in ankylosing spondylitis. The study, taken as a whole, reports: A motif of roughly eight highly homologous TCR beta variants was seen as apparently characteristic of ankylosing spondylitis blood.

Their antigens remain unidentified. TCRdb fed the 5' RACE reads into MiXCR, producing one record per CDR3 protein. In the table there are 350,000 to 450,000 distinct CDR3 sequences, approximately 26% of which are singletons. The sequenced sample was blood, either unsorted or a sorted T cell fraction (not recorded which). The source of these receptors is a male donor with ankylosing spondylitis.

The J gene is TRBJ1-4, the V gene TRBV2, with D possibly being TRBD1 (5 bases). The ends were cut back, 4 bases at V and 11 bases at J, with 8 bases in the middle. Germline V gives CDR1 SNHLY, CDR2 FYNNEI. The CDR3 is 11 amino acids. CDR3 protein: CASSVQEKLFF. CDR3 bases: TGTGCCAGCAGTGTACAGGAGAAACTGTTTTTT.

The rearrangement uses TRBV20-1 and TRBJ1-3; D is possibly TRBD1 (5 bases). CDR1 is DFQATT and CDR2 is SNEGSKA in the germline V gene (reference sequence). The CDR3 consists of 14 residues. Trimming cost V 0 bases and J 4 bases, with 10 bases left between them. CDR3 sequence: CSARETVGGNTIYF. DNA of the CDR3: TGCAGTGCTAGAGAGACAGTCGGGGGAAACACCATATATTTT.

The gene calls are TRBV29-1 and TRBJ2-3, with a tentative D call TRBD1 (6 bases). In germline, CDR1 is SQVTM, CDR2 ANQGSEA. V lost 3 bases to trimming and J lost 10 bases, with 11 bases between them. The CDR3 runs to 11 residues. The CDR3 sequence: CSVDRGRAQYF. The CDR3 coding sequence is TGCAGCGTTGACAGGGGAAGGGCGCAGTATTTT.

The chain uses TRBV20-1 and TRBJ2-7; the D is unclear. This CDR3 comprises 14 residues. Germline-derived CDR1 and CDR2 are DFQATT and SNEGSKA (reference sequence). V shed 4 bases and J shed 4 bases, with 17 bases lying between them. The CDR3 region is CSAKISGIRYEQYF. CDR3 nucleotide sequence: TGCAGTGCTAAGATATCTGGGATTAGGTACGAGCAGTACTTC.

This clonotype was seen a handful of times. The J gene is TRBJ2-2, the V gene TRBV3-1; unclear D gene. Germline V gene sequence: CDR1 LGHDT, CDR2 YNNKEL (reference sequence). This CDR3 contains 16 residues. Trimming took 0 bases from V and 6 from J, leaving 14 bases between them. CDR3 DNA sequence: TGTGCCAGCAGCCAAGATCTGGTAGTCTCCGCCGGGGAGCTGTTTTTT. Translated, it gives CASSQDLVVSAGELFF.

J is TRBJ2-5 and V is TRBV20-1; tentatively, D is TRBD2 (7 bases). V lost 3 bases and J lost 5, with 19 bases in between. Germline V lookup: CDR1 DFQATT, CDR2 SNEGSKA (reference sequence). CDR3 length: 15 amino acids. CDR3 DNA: TGCAGTGCTAGTCGGTCTAGCGGAGGGGGGGAGACCCAGTACTTC. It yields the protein CSASRSSGGGETQYF.

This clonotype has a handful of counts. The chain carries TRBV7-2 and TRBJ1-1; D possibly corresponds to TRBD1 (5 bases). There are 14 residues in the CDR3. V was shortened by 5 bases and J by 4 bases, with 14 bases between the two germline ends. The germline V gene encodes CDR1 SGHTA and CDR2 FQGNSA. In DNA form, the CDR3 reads TGTGCCAGCAGCCCCATCCCGGGGCCCACTGAAGCTTTCTTT. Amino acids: CASSPIPGPTEAFF. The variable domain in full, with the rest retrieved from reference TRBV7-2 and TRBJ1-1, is GAGVSQSPSNKVTEKGKDVELRCDPISGHTALYWYRQSLGQGLEFLIYFQGNSAPDKSGLPSDRFSAERTGGSVSTLTIQRTQQEDSAVYLCASSPIPGPTEAFFGQGTRLTVV.

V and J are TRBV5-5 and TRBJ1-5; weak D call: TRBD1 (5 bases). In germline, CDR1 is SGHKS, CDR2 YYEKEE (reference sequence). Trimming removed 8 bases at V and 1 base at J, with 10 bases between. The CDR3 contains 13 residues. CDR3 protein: CASTGTSNQPQHF. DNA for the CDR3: TGTGCCAGTACAGGAACGAGCAATCAGCCCCAGCATTTT.

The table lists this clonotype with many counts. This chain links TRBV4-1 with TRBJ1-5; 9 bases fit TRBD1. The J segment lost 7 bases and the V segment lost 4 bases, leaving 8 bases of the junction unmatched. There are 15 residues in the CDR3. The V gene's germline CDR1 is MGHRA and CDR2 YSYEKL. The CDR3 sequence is CASSPRTGAGQPQHF. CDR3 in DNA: TGCGCCAGCAGCCCCCGGACAGGGGCCGGGCAGCCCCAGCATTTT.

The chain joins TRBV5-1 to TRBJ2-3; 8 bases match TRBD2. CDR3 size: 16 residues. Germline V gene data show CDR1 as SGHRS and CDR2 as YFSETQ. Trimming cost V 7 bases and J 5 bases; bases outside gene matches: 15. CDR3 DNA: TGCGCCAGCCGCCCTGGGGCTAGCGGGTATCTAGATACGCAGTATTTT. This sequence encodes CASRPGASGYLDTQYF.

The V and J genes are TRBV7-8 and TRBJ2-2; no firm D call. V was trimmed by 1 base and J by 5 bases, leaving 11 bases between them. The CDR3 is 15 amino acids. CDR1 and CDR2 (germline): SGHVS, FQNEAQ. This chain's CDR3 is CASSLGAPLTGELFF. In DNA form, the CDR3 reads TGTGCCAGCAGCTTAGGGGCTCCTCTAACCGGGGAGCTGTTTTTT. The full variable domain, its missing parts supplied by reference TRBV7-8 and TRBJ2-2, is GAGVSQSPRYKVAKRGQDVALRCDPISGHVSLFWYQQALGQGPEFLTYFQNEAQLDKSGLPSDRFFAERPEGSVSTLKIQRTQQEDSAVYLCASSLGAPLTGELFFGEGSRLTVL.

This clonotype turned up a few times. The CDR3 here is CSVELGGEQYV. The CDR3 DNA reads TGCAGCGTTGAACTCGGAGGCGAGCAGTACGTC. The V call is TRBV29-1, the J call TRBJ2-7, with D tentatively TRBD2 (5 bases). This CDR3 has 11 residues. Trimming left V 2 bases short and J 6 bases short, with 8 bases between. Germline CDR1 SQVTM, CDR2 ANQGSEA.

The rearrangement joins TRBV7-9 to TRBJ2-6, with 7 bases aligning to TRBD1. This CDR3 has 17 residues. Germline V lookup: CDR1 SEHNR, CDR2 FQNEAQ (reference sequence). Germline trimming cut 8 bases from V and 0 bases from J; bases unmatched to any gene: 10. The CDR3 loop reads CASGGDRAFSGANVLTF. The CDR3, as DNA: TGTGCCAGCGGTGGTGACAGGGCTTTCTCTGGGGCCAACGTCCTGACTTTC. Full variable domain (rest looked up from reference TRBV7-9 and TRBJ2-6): DTGVSQNPRHKITKRGQNVTFRCDPISEHNRLYWYRQTLGQGPEFLTYFQNEAQLEKSRLLSDRFSAERPKGSFSTLEIQRTEQGDSAMYLCASGGDRAFSGANVLTFGAGSRLTVL.

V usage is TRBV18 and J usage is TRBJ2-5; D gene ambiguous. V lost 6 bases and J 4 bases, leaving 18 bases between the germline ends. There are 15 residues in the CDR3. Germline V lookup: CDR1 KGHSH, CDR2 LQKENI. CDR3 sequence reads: CASSLNFGARETQYF. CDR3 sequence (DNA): TGTGCCAGCTCGTTAAACTTTGGTGCACGAGAGACCCAGTACTTC.

The CDR3 DNA follows: TGTGCCTGGACTAGGACCAGCTCCTACAATGAGCAGTTCTTC. Protein sequence: CAWTRTSSYNEQFF. The V and J genes are TRBV30 and TRBJ2-1; the D is unclear. Per the germline V gene, CDR1 is GTSNPN and CDR2 is SVGIG (reference sequence). Trimming cost V 4 bases and J 0 bases, with 10 bases left between them. This CDR3 is built from 14 residues.

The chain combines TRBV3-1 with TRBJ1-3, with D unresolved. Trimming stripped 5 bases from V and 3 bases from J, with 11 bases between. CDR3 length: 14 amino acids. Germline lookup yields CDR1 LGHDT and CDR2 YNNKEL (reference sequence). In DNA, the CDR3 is TGTGCCAGCAGCTTCCGATCAGGTGGAAACACCATATATTTT. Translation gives CASSFRSGGNTIYF.

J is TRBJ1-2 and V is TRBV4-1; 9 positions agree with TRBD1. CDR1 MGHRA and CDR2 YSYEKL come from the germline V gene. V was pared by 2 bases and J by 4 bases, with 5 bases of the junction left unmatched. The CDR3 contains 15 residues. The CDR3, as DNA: TGCGCCAGCAGCCAAACCGGGACAGGGACCTATGGCTACACCTTC. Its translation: CASSQTGTGTYGYTF.

This CDR3 reads CASSDLRRGGGGELFF. The CDR3 DNA is TGTGCCAGTAGCGACCTGCGGAGGGGGGGAGGCGGGGAGCTGTTTTTT. This chain links TRBV19 with TRBJ2-2; possibly TRBD2 for D (7 bases). V was pared by 6 bases and J by 7 bases, with 21 bases between. Germline loops: CDR1 LNHDA, CDR2 SQIVND (reference sequence). This CDR3 has 16 residues.